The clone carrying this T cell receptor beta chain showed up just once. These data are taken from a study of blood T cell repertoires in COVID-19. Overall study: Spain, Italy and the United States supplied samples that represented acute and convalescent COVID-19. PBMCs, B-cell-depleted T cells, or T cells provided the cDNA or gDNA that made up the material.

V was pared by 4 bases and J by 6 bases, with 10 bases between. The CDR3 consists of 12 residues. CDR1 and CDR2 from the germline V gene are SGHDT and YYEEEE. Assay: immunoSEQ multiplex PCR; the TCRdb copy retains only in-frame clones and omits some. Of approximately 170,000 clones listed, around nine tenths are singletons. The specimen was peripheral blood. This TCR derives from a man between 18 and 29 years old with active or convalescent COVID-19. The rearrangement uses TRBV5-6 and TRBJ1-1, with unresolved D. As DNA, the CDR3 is TGTGCCAGCAGCCCCAAAACTGCTGAAGCTTTCTTT. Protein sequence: CASSPKTAEAFF. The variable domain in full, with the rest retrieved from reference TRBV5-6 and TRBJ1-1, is DAGVTQSPTHLIKTRGQQVTLRCSPKSGHDTVSWYQQALGQGPQFIFQYYEEEERQRGNFPDRFSGHQFPNYSSELNVNALLLGDSALYLCASSPKTAEAFFGQGTRLTVV.